This paragraph covers one T cell receptor beta chain sequence. Its antigen is unidentified. V lost 2 bases and J 0 bases, leaving 7 bases between the germline ends. Looked up from germline, CDR1 is SQVTM and CDR2 is ANQGSEA. The CDR3 is made up of 13 amino acids. This PCR relied on a set of 60 Vbeta primers and 13 Jbeta primers. Measured with immunoSEQ multiplex PCR; TCRdb has only the in-frame clones, and not every one. The sample lists fewer than 150,000 clones, around 80% occurring once. This specimen comes from a study of cytomegalovirus exposure and HLA in healthy donors. Background on the study: From HLA-typed donors, an early data release held tens of millions of unique TCRs.

Study results and caveats: It was shown in a later analysis that HLA-associated TCR beta chains were more clonally expanded than other, equally common chains. HLA alleles showed associations with approximately 15,000 TCR beta sequences in a later analysis, at a 0.05 false discovery rate. A few CMV-associated chains were confirmed in vitro to be specific for CMV antigens.

The rearrangement uses TRBV29-1 and TRBJ1-2; D remains unclear. The sequence was collected from a woman aged 35 to 49 in good health and CMV-seropositive. Sequenced sample: PBMCs. The CDR3 DNA sequence: TGCAGCGTTGAAATGAGGGCTAACTATGGCTACACCTTC. It is translated as CSVEMRANYGYTF.